This T cell receptor beta chain was observed in a study of shared clonotypes between healthy human individuals. This CDR3 has 16 amino acids. The germline V gene encodes CDR1 SGHVS and CDR2 FQNEAQ. V shed 5 bases, J shed 8 bases, and the junction held 12 bases outside the gene matches. The method was immunoSEQ multiplex PCR; TCRdb's version includes in-frame clones alone and lacks a portion of them. The table lists about 2.5 million clones, just under 95% of them singletons. Sequenced: naive CD4+ T cells from PBMCs. Subset given: CD45RA+ positively selected. The sequence was obtained from a man younger than 35 in good health. Some clones in this sample may be carry-over from other donors' samples. V and J are TRBV7-8 and TRBJ1-2, with 12 bases matching TRBD1. Written as DNA, the CDR3 is TGTGCCAGCAGCCCGCTCATGGGACAGGGGGCGCAGGGCTACACCTTC. Protein: CASSPLMGQGAQGYTF.